This T cell receptor beta chain stems from a study of blood T cell repertoires in COVID-19. As for this clone: Possible read error: a much larger clone is one base away.

Sequencing used immunoSEQ multiplex PCR; TCRdb keeps in-frame clones, though not all of them. The sample has over 300,000 clones, 85% to 90% seen once. Sequences were obtained from PBMCs or T cells enriched from blood (not recorded which). This TCR was recovered from a woman aged 25 to 39 with acute COVID-19.

In DNA form, the CDR3 reads TGTGCCAGCAGCCCGACAGGGGGCACTGAAGCTTTCTTT. It codes for CASSPTGGTEAFF. The rearrangement uses TRBV7-6 and TRBJ1-1; 9 bases align to TRBD1. This CDR3 region has 13 residues. Looked up from germline, CDR1 is SGHVS and CDR2 is FNYEAQ. J lost 4 bases, V lost 5 bases, and 2 bases had no gene match. Using reference TRBV7-6 and TRBJ1-1 for the parts outside the CDR3, the full variable domain is GAGVSQSPRYKVTKRGQDVALRCDPISGHVSLYWYRQALGQGPEFLTYFNYEAQQDKSGLPNDRFSAERPEGSISTLTIQRTEQRDSAMYRCASSPTGGTEAFFGQGTRLTVV.